This TCR beta chain was identified in a study of spatial heterogeneity in lung cancer. Study-wide points: Blood carried ubiquitous expanded tumor TCRs more at resection than follow-up.

A remark on this clonotype: The antigen is unknown.

Time point here: sample taken at primary tumor resection. Unsorted whole RNA samples from tumor, nontumor lung or frozen PBMC were sequenced. Via MiXCR, TCRdb re-called the 5' RACE reads, giving one row per CDR3 protein. The data show about 92,000 distinct CDR3 sequences, roughly 12% seen once. The CDR3 totals 11 residues. The ends were cut back, 2 bases at V and 5 bases at J, with 6 bases in the middle. Germline loops: CDR1 DFQATT, CDR2 SNEGSKA (reference sequence). J is TRBJ1-1 and V is TRBV20-1; no clear D gene. Source: PBMCs, taken at surgery. This clonotype originated in a male donor with early-stage non-small cell lung cancer. The CDR3 DNA sequence: TGCAGTGCTAGATGGGGAACTGAAGCTTTCTTT. The encoded protein is CSARWGTEAFF.